These T cell receptor beta chains were read from a single sample in a study of monozygotic twins with inflammatory bowel disease. TCRdb derives one entry per CDR3 protein from the 5' RACE reads, leaving out DNA. The sample has approximately 420,000 distinct CDR3 sequences, and its top ten clones hold 2% to 3%. Sequenced sample: blood. Receptor source: a human donor with ulcerative colitis or Crohn's disease, or a healthy co-twin of an affected twin (not recorded which). Each CDR3 is given with its conserved first and last residue.

CDR3 length,V gene,J gene,CDR3 protein
13,TRBV12-3/TRBV12-4,TRBJ2-5,CASSLRSRETQYF
13,TRBV14,TRBJ2-1,CASSQDRGSEQFF
16,TRBV10-3,TRBJ2-1,CAISGSDSSSYNEQFF
16,TRBV27,TRBJ2-1,CASSPSPAGRYNEQFF
14,TRBV6-1,TRBJ2-7,CASKRTSEAYEQYF
18,TRBV9,TRBJ2-6,CASSVPSKVVSGANVLTF
14,TRBV28,TRBJ1-6,CASSLSEYNSPLHF
12,TRBV2,TRBJ2-5,CASRGRRETQYF
15,TRBV20-1,TRBJ2-3,CSASGASSYRDTQYF
15,TRBV24-1,TRBJ2-2,CATSDFRTYTGELFF
15,TRBV11-1,TRBJ2-7,CASSLDGRGSYEQYF
15,TRBV2,TRBJ1-2,CASSEDRGNISGYTF
14,TRBV20-1,TRBJ2-5,CSAGSLRGQETQYF
16,TRBV4-3,TRBJ1-2,CASSQDRGGQGDGYTF
14,TRBV10-2,TRBJ2-1,CASREGRNNNEQFF
14,TRBV5-1,TRBJ2-7,CASSLDFRGYEQYF
16,TRBV11-2,TRBJ2-2,CASSRLAGGITGELFF
14,TRBV6-2/TRBV6-3,TRBJ1-2,CASSYRTESYGYTF
18,TRBV18,TRBJ2-2,CASSSTPEWRRGTGELFF
13,TRBV10-3,TRBJ1-2,CATTGTGVYGYTF
14,TRBV10-3,TRBJ1-2,CAISEVGQGFSYTF
17,TRBV6-2/TRBV6-3,TRBJ2-7,CASSSTPYDLWSYEQYF
13,TRBV7-2,TRBJ1-3,CASSLWQGDTIYF
15,TRBV7-9,TRBJ2-3,CASSLQTGWTDTQYF
12,TRBV7-9,TRBJ1-2,CATSNPNYGYTF
13,TRBV12-3/TRBV12-4,TRBJ1-1,CASSLGGARLAFF
14,TRBV12-3/TRBV12-4,TRBJ1-1,CASSFQGVNTEAFF
14,TRBV5-1,TRBJ2-7,CASSFAGTSYEQYF
13,TRBV2,TRBJ2-2,CTSGVVDTGELFF
15,TRBV20-1,TRBJ2-2,CSAPGQGESTGELFF
16,TRBV5-5,TRBJ2-2,CASSLDPAGYTGELFF
15,TRBV4-1,TRBJ1-1,CASSQVGGLGTEAFF
16,TRBV24-1,TRBJ2-3,CATSDGTAGQSDTQYF
16,TRBV12-3/TRBV12-4,TRBJ1-5,CASSSTDRGWGQPQHF
13,TRBV27,TRBJ1-1,CASSWDVGTMAFF
14,TRBV7-9,TRBJ1-4,CASSPGQGDEKLFF
15,TRBV5-1,TRBJ2-1,CASSEGTGEWAERFF
14,TRBV11-2,TRBJ2-5,CASSPLRGPETQYF
14,TRBV20-1,TRBJ2-3,CSARDGGATDTQYF
14,TRBV4-3,TRBJ2-3,CASSQGPGKDTQYF
11,TRBV29-1,TRBJ1-2,CSVEHAGLYTF
14,TRBV6-1,TRBJ1-2,CASQTRGPPYGYTF
12,TRBV18,TRBJ2-7,CASSWDTYEQYF
13,TRBV6-6,TRBJ2-5,CASSWTGAGTQYF
17,TRBV5-1,TRBJ1-6,CASSSDRPGNYNSPLHF
19,TRBV5-1,TRBJ2-3,CASSPLASGLSTSTDTQYF
16,TRBV6-1,TRBJ2-1,CASSPRRASGGDEQFF
16,TRBV2,TRBJ1-5,CASSPETGNSNQPQHF